These 13 T cell receptor beta chains share one sample of origin, sequenced in a study of T cell responses to AZD1222 COVID-19 vaccine. Produced via immunoSEQ multiplex PCR; TCRdb's table is partial and in-frame only. The table includes 150,000 to 200,000 clones, about 92% detected once. The sequencing here drew on peripheral blood, taken on day 0 of AZD1222 vaccination. These receptors all come from an adult in good health.

CDR3 in DNA: TGTGCCAGCAGCGTTACAGGGAAGTATGGCTACACCTTC. This encodes CASSVTGKYGYTF. V is TRBV7-2 and J is TRBJ1-2, with D possibly TRBD1 on 6 matching bases. Germline CDR1 and CDR2: SGHTA and FQGNSA. V shed 5 bases and J shed 5 bases, with 12 bases lying between them. The CDR3 runs to 13 residues. Variable domain in full (rest from reference TRBV7-2 and TRBJ1-2): GAGVSQSPSNKVTEKGKDVELRCDPISGHTALYWYRQSLGQGLEFLIYFQGNSAPDKSGLPSDRFSAERTGGSVSTLTIQRTQQEDSAVYLCASSVTGKYGYTFGSGTRLTVV.

In this sample, this clone turned up once. This chain connects TRBV4-3 to TRBJ1-3, with D hard to call. V shed 4 bases and J shed 4 bases, with 8 bases lying between them. This CDR3 is 13 amino acids long. Germline values: CDR1 LGHNA, CDR2 YSLEER. CDR3 residues: CASSRLHGNTIYF. DNA of the CDR3: TGCGCCAGCAGCCGGCTTCACGGAAACACCATATATTTT.

The CDR3 reads CASSQKDTMGTEAFF. For the CDR3, the DNA is TGCGCCAGCAGCCAGAAAGACACGATGGGAACTGAAGCTTTCTTT. V gene TRBV4-1 combines with J gene TRBJ1-1, with D uncertain. The CDR3 spans 15 residues. V gave up 3 bases and J gave up 5 bases, with 16 bases separating them. Germline CDR1 MGHRA, CDR2 YSYEKL.

The rearrangement links TRBV18 to TRBJ2-3, with D perhaps TRBD1 (6 bases). V was pared by 5 bases and J by 3 bases, with 15 bases between. Germline CDR1 and CDR2: KGHSH and LQKENI. The CDR3 spans 15 residues. CDR3 DNA: TGTGCCAGCTCATCCACAGGGCAGGAGACAGATACGCAGTATTTT. Its translation is CASSSTGQETDTQYF.

CDR3: CASSAGQYYNSPLHF. The CDR3 DNA reads as TGTGCCAGCAGCGCCGGCCAGTATTATAATTCACCCCTCCACTTT. The chain uses TRBV5-6 and TRBJ1-6, with no clear D. The length of the CDR3 is 15 residues. Per germline, CDR1 SGHDT and CDR2 YYEEEE. The V end lost 4 bases, the J end lost 4 bases, and 12 bases lay between the germline ends.

The rearrangement links TRBV6-4 to TRBJ1-2, with 8 bases identical to TRBD1. Germline-derived CDR1 and CDR2 are MRHNA and SNTAGT. The CDR3 is 15 amino acids. The junction had 8 bases not matched to a gene; V was cut back by 4 bases and J by 4 bases. CDR3 protein: CASSAEQGGIYGYTF. As DNA, the CDR3 is TGTGCCAGCAGTGCCGAACAGGGGGGAATCTATGGCTACACCTTC.

This clone was found many times. The V and J genes are TRBV5-4 and TRBJ2-5; 7 bases map to TRBD2. V gave up 4 bases and J gave up 3 bases; unmatched junction bases: 9. The germline CDR1 and CDR2 sequences are SGHNT and YYREEE (reference sequence). The CDR3 length is 15 residues. The CDR3 is CASSPGSGGEETQYF. CDR3 DNA sequence: TGTGCCAGCAGCCCGGGCTCGGGGGGAGAAGAGACCCAGTACTTC.

This clone occurred once. The rearrangement links TRBV4-1 to TRBJ2-3, with 9 nucleotides matching TRBD2. The CDR3 has 15 residues. The V gene's germline CDR1 is MGHRA and CDR2 YSYEKL. V lost 0 bases and J lost 4; bases outside the gene matches: 2. DNA of the CDR3: TGCGCCAGCAGCCAAGACGTAGCGGGAGCAGATACGCAGTATTTT. The encoded protein is CASSQDVAGADTQYF.

V gene TRBV29-1 combines with J gene TRBJ2-7, with a tentative D call TRBD1 (7 bases). The germline CDR1 and CDR2 sequences are SQVTM and ANQGSEA. This CDR3 comprises 16 residues. V was trimmed by 3 bases and J by 1 base, leaving 19 bases between them. The CDR3 coding sequence is TGCAGCGTTGACGGGTTGGAGGGGGCGTCTTCCTACGAGCAGTACTTC. This encodes CSVDGLEGASSYEQYF.

The J gene is TRBJ1-2, the V gene TRBV19; no clear D. CDR3 size: 16 residues. Germline values: CDR1 LNHDA, CDR2 SQIVND (reference sequence). V was pared by 4 bases and J by 8 bases, with 23 bases between. CDR3 protein: CASSTDRHGGLNGYTF. In nucleotides, the CDR3 is TGTGCCAGTAGTACCGATCGACACGGAGGTTTGAACGGCTACACCTTC. The full variable domain, rest sourced from reference TRBV19 and TRBJ1-2, is DGGITQSPKYLFRKEGQNVTLSCEQNLNHDAMYWYRQDPGQGLRLIYYSQIVNDFQKGDIAEGYSVSREKKESFPLTVTSAQKNPTAFYLCASSTDRHGGLNGYTFGSGTRLTVV.

This clone was counted once. Here the CDR3 DNA reads TGTGCCAGCAGCCAACTCCAGGGCTTTGGCTACACCTTC. Amino acid sequence: CASSQLQGFGYTF. The V call is TRBV3-1 (or the pseudogene TRBV3-2), the J call TRBJ1-2; weak D call: TRBD1 (5 bases). The germline CDR1 and CDR2 sequences are LGHDT and YNNKEL (reference sequence). The CDR3 loop spans 13 amino acids. V was cut by 2 bases and J by 7 bases, with 11 bases left in between.

The J gene is TRBJ2-1, the V gene TRBV7-7, with 7 bases identical to TRBD2. J lost 4 bases, V lost 4 bases, and 10 bases had no gene match. This CDR3 comprises 16 residues. Germline V gene data show CDR1 as SSHAT and CDR2 as FNYEAQ (reference sequence). CDR3 DNA sequence: TGTGCCAGCAGCTCCTCAGGGAGCGGGGTTTACAATGAGCAGTTCTTC. Translating gives CASSSSGSGVYNEQFF.

This clone was seen a handful of times. The chain recombines TRBV11-3 with TRBJ2-2, with a tentative D call TRBD1 (6 bases). This CDR3 contains 15 residues. The germline V gene has CDR1 SGHNT and CDR2 YENEEA. V lost 4 bases, J lost 5 bases, and 14 bases lay in between. CDR3: CASSSGASRTGELFF. The CDR3 DNA sequence: TGTGCCAGCAGCTCAGGGGCCAGCCGGACCGGGGAGCTGTTTTTT.